This T cell receptor (beta chain) was found in a study of Graves' ophthalmopathy and Graves' hyperthyroidism. Study details: No treatment had been given when peripheral blood was collected at initial diagnosis.

Germline CDR1 reads MDHEN; CDR2 reads SYDVKM. The CDR3 is 17 amino acids. Deletions cut 2 bases from V and 6 bases from J, with 20 bases between. The study amplified TCR beta CDR3 regions using RNA transcripts. The workflow started with a first-round RT-PCR run with HTBI primers and then moved on to a second-round multiplex PCR. Each CDR3 protein is one row after TCRdb ran MiXCR on the multiplex PCR reads. The repertoire holds hundreds of thousands of distinct CDR3 sequences, with 22% as singletons. Hyperthyroidism in these 18- to 65-year-old patients was newly diagnosed, lasting under 2 months. Other autoimmune diseases, uncontrolled infections, pregnancy and lactation each led to patient exclusion. About 10 ml of fresh blood yielded the PBMCs by density gradient.

Sequenced material: peripheral blood. The clonotype comes from a woman in her late teens or twenties with stable Graves' hyperthyroidism. Some clones in this sample may be carry-over from other donors' samples. The chain combines TRBV28 with TRBJ1-5; no definite D call. The CDR3 bases are TGTGCCAGCAGTTTAGCGGGAGTGGCAGAAATGCTTCAGCCCCAGCATTTT. Translating it yields CASSLAGVAEMLQPQHF.